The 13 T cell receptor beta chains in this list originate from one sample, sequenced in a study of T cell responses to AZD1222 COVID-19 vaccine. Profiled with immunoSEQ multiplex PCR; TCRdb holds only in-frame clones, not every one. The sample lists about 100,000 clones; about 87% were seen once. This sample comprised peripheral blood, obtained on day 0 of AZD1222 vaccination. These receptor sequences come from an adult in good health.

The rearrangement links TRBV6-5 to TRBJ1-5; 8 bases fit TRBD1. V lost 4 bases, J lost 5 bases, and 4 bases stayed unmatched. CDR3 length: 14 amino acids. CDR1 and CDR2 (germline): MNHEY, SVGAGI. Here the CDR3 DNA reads TGTGCCAGCAGTTCCCAGGGGGCGGATCAGCCCCAGCATTTT. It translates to CASSSQGADQPQHF.

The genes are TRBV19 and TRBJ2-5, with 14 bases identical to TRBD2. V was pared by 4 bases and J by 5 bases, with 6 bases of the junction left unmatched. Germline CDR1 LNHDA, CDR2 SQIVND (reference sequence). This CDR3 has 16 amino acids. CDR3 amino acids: CASSRGLAGAGETQYF. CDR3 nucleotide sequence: TGTGCCAGTAGTAGGGGACTAGCGGGAGCGGGGGAGACCCAGTACTTC.

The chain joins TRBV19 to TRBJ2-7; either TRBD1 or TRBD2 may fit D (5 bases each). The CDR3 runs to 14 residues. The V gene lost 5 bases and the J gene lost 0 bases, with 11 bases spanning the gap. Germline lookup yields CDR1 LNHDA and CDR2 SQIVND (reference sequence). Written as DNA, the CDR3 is TGTGCCAGTAGTCGGTCCGGGACCTCCTACGAGCAGTACTTC. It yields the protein CASSRSGTSYEQYF.

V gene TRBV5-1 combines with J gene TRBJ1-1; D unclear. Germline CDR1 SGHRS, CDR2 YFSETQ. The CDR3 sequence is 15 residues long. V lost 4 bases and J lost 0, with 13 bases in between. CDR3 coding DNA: TGCGCCAGCAGCCCCGGACGTCTCATGAACACTGAAGCTTTCTTT. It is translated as CASSPGRLMNTEAFF.

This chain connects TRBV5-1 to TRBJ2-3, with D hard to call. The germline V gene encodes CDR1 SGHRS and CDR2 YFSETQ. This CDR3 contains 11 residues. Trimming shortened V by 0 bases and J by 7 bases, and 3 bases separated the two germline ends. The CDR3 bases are TGCGCCAGCAGCTTGGAACATACGCAGTATTTT. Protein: CASSLEHTQYF.

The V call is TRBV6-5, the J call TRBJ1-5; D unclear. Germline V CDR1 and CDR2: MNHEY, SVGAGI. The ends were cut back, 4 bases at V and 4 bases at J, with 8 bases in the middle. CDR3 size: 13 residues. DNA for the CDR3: TGTGCCAGCAGTTCATGGAGGAATCAGCCCCAGCATTTT. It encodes CASSSWRNQPQHF.

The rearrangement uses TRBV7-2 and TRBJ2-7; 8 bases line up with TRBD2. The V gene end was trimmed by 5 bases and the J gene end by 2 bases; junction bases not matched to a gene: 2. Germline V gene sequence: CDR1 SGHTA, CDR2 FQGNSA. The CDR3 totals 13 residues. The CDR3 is CASSREGPYEQYF. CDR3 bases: TGTGCCAGCAGCCGGGAGGGGCCCTACGAGCAGTACTTC.

Here the CDR3 reads CATSPDRSISNQPQHF. CDR3 sequence (DNA): TGTGCCACCTCGCCAGACAGGAGCATTAGCAATCAGCCCCAGCATTTT. V and J are TRBV10-3 and TRBJ1-5; D possibly corresponds to TRBD1 (6 bases). Germline assignment: CDR1 ENHRY and CDR2 SYGVKD. Trimming took 10 bases from V and 0 from J, leaving 19 bases between them. This CDR3 region has 16 residues.

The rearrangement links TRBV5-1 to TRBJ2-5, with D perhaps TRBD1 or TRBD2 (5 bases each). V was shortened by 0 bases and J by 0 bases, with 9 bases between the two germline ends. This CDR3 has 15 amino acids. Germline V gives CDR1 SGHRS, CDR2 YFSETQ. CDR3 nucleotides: TGCGCCAGCAGCTTGGGTGGGGGAGACCAAGAGACCCAGTACTTC. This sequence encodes CASSLGGGDQETQYF.

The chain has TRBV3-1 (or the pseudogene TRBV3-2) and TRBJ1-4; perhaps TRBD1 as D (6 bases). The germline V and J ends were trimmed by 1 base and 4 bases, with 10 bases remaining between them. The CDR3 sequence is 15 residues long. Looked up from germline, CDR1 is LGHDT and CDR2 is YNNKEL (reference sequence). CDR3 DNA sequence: TGTGCCAGCAGCCAAGGCGGGGGCGGTAATGAAAAACTGTTTTTT. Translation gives CASSQGGGGNEKLFF.

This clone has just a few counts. CDR3 sequence (DNA): TGCGCCAGCAGCTTGGGGCGGGGGAACACTGAAGCTTTCTTT. It encodes CASSLGRGNTEAFF. This rearrangement joins TRBV5-1 to TRBJ1-1; no firm D call. The germline CDR1 and CDR2 sequences are SGHRS and YFSETQ. Trimming took off 0 bases at V and 1 base at J, with 7 bases between the two ends. The CDR3 has 14 residues.

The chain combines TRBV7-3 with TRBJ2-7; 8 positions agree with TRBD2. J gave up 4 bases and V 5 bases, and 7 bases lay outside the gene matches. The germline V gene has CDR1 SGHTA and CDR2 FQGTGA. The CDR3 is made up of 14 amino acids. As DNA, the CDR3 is TGTGCCAGCAGCCGCCAGGGCGGGGGGTACGAGCAGTACTTC. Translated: CASSRQGGGYEQYF.

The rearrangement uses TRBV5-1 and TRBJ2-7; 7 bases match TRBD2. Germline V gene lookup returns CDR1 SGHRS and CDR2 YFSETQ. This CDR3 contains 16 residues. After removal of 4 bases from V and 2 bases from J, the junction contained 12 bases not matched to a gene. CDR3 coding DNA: TGCGCCAGCAGCGTCACAGGCGGGGGTGCTACCTACGAGCAGTACTTC. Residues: CASSVTGGGATYEQYF.